The 12 T cell receptor beta chains in this list originate from one sample, sequenced in a study of OX40 agonist ivuxolimab in advanced cancers. The data were produced by immunoSEQ multiplex PCR, yet TCRdb's version contains in-frame clones alone and is incomplete. The table lists tens of thousands of clones, roughly 86% of them singletons. Material: CD4+ or CD8+ T cells sorted from blood, obtained in a trial of the OX40 agonist ivuxolimab. The receptors come from an adult with an advanced solid tumor such as melanoma, head and neck, liver or kidney cancer.

This rearrangement joins TRBV7-3 to TRBJ2-3; perhaps TRBD1 as D (6 bases). Germline V gene data show CDR1 as SGHTA and CDR2 as FQGTGA. The CDR3 runs to 15 residues. V was shortened by 5 bases and J by 2 bases, with 14 bases between the two germline ends. CDR3 coding DNA: TGTGCCAGCAGCCAAACCGGGACATACACAGATACGCAGTATTTT. Translation: CASSQTGTYTDTQYF.

The chain couples TRBV6-5 to TRBJ2-2, with D possibly being TRBD1 (6 bases). The CDR3 is 16 residues long. The V gene's germline CDR1 is MNHEY and CDR2 SVGAGI. Trimming cost V 4 bases and J 4 bases, with 16 bases left between them. As DNA, the CDR3 is TGTGCCAGCAGTTCCCACAGGGTGTCCGTCACCGGGGAGCTGTTTTTT. Encoded protein: CASSSHRVSVTGELFF.

The chain couples TRBV19 to TRBJ2-1; D is ambiguous. V was cut by 3 bases and J by 6 bases, with 15 bases left in between. Germline CDR1 LNHDA, CDR2 SQIVND (reference sequence). The CDR3 sequence is 15 residues long. Written as DNA, the CDR3 is TGTGCCAGTAGTATTGGTCCCCCCCCCGTCAATGAGCAGTTCTTC. Translated, it gives CASSIGPPPVNEQFF.

The J gene is TRBJ1-1, the V gene TRBV29-1; tentatively, D is TRBD1 (6 bases). Trimming took off 4 bases at V and 6 bases at J, with 6 bases between the two ends. Germline assignment: CDR1 SQVTM and CDR2 ANQGSEA. This CDR3 is 10 amino acids long. The CDR3, as DNA: TGCAGCGTTGGGACAGCTGAAGCTTTCTTT. Its protein product is CSVGTAEAFF.

This rearrangement joins TRBV25-1 to TRBJ1-4; D might be TRBD1 (5 bases). CDR1 is MGHDK, CDR2 SYGVNS, per germline. The CDR3 spans 13 residues. Trimming shortened V by 4 bases and J by 5 bases, and 8 bases separated the two germline ends. Here the CDR3 DNA reads TGTGCCAGCAGTGGCGGGGCGAATGAAAAACTGTTTTTT. This gives the protein CASSGGANEKLFF.

J is TRBJ2-3 and V is TRBV5-5, with unresolved D. V lost 7 bases to trimming and J lost 0 bases, with 9 bases between them. The CDR3 is 13 amino acids. Germline values: CDR1 SGHKS, CDR2 YYEKEE (reference sequence). The DNA of the CDR3 is TGTGCCAGCCGACTCGAAAGCACAGATACGCAGTATTTT. Translating it yields CASRLESTDTQYF.

CDR3 nucleotides: TGTGCCAGTAAGGGGACAGGGGGACTATCCTACGAGCAGTACTTC. Residues: CASKGTGGLSYEQYF. The chain links TRBV19 to TRBJ2-7; 11 bases line up with TRBD1. CDR3 length: 15 amino acids. Germline loops: CDR1 LNHDA, CDR2 SQIVND (reference sequence). V lost 7 bases to trimming and J lost 1 base; unmatched junction nucleotides: 6.

The V call is TRBV9, the J call TRBJ2-2, with 9 nucleotides matching TRBD2. Germline V CDR1 and CDR2: SGDLS, YYNGEE. The CDR3 is made up of 18 amino acids. Trimming at V came to 4 bases and at J to 2 bases, leaving 12 bases not matched to a gene. The chain's CDR3 is CASSKTSGRDLNTGELFF. The CDR3 DNA reads as TGTGCCAGCAGCAAAACTAGCGGGCGGGATCTAAACACCGGGGAGCTGTTTTTT.

The genes are TRBV30 and TRBJ2-7, with D maybe TRBD2 (5 bases). In germline, CDR1 is GTSNPN, CDR2 SVGIG (reference sequence). Trimming left V 7 bases short and J 3 bases short, with 10 bases between. This CDR3 comprises 11 residues. The CDR3 region has the DNA TGTGCCTCCGGGATTAGCTACGAGCAGTACTTC. Translation: CASGISYEQYF.

The chain couples TRBV4-3 to TRBJ2-7; D unclear. Germline V gives CDR1 LGHNA, CDR2 YSLEER. The CDR3 totals 17 residues. Trimming removed 0 bases from V and 0 bases from J, with 15 bases in between. The CDR3 reads CASSQELTGPLSYEQYF. DNA for the CDR3: TGCGCCAGCAGCCAAGAGCTTACTGGACCGCTCTCCTACGAGCAGTACTTC.

This rearrangement joins TRBV4-3 to TRBJ2-7, with 8 nucleotides matching TRBD2. Germline CDR1 is LGHNA and CDR2 is YSLEER. Trimming removed 4 bases from V and 6 bases from J; junction bases left unmatched: 11. CDR3 length equals 15 residues. The CDR3 loop reads CASSLDGTSYREQYF. The CDR3 DNA is TGCGCCAGCAGCCTCGACGGGACTAGTTATCGCGAGCAGTACTTC.

The genes are TRBV28 and TRBJ1-5, with D possibly TRBD1 on 5 matching bases. Germline V CDR1 and CDR2: MDHEN, SYDVKM. Trimming pared 3 bases from V and 4 bases from J, leaving 16 bases between. The CDR3 is made up of 16 amino acids. The CDR3 reads CASSLDNGEWNQPQHF. CDR3 coding DNA: TGTGCCAGCAGTTTGGACAACGGAGAATGGAATCAGCCCCAGCATTTT.